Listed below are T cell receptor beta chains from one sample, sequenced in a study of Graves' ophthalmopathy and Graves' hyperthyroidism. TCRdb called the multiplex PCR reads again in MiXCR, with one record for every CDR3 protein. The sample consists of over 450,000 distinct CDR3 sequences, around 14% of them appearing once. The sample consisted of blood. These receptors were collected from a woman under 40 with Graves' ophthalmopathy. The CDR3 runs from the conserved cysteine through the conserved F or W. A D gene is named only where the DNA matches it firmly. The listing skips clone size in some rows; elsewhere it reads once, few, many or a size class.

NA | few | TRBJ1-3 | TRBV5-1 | TGCGCCAGCAGCTTGGCCAGGGGAAACACCATATATTTT | CASSLARGNTIYF
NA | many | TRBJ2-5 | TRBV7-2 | TGTGCCAGCAGCTTAGGCCAGGTGGAGACCCAGTACTTC | CASSLGQVETQYF
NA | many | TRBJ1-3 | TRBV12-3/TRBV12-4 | TGTGCCAGCAGTTTAGCCACAGGAAGAGGAAACACCATATATTTT | CASSLATGRGNTIYF
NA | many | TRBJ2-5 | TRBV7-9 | TGTGCCAGCAGACGGGACATCCGCCAAGAGACCCAGTACTTC | CASRRDIRQETQYF
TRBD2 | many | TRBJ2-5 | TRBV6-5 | TGTGCCAGCAGTTGGACGGAGGGACTAGTCTCGACCCAGTACTTC | CASSWTEGLVSTQYF
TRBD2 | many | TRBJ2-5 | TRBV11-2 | TGTGCCAGCAGCTTAGTGGCTAGCGGGGGGGCCGGTTGGAAGACCCAGTACTTC | CASSLVASGGAGWKTQYF
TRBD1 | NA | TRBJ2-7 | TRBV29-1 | TGCAGCGTTGTGGAGACAGGGGCCTACGAGCAGTACTTC | CSVVETGAYEQYF
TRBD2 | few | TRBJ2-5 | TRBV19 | TGTGCCAGTAGTACTACGGGGGGGCAAGAGACCCAGTACTTC | CASSTTGGQETQYF
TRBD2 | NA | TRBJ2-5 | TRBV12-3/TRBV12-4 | TGTGCCAGCACCACATACCCGGGACTAGCGGGAGAGACCCAGTACTTC | CASTTYPGLAGETQYF
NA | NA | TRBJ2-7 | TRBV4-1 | TGCGCCAGCAGCCATTCGGATTACGAGCAGTACTTC | CASSHSDYEQYF
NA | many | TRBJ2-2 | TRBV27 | TGTGCCACCTCTACTCACACCGGGGAGCTGTTTTTT | CATSTHTGELFF
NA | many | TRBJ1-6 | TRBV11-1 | TGTGCCAGCAGCTCCCGCCGGGGAAGATCTGTCCGGAGCTCCTATAATTCACCCCTCCACTTT | CASSSRRGRSVRSSYNSPLHF
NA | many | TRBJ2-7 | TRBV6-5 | TGTGCCAGCAGTTCGACAAGGGACACCTCCTACGAGCAGTACTTC | CASSSTRDTSYEQYF
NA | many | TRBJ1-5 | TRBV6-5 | TGTGCCAGCAGTTACGAGACCTCAGGGAGTCAGCCCCAGCATTTT | CASSYETSGSQPQHF
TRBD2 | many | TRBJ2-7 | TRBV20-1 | TGCAGCGCCCGAGGGACTAGCGGCTCCTACGAGCAGTACTTC | CSARGTSGSYEQYF
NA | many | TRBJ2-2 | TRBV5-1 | TGCGCCAGCAGCTTGTTGCCAGGGAGAGACGGGGAGCTGTTTTTT | CASSLLPGRDGELFF
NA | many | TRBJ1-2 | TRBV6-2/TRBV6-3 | TGTGCCAGCAGGACACACGGGACGGATGGCTACACCTTC | CASRTHGTDGYTF
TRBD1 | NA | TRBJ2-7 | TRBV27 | TGTGCCAGCTCGGACGGGACAGGCCTCTACGAGCAGTACTTC | CASSDGTGLYEQYF
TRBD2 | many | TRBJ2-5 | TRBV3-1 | TGTGCCAGCAGCCAAACGGGACTAGCGGACCAAGAGACCCAGTACTTC | CASSQTGLADQETQYF
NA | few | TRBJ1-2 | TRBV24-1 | TGTGCCACCAGTGACCCGGCCAAGGAAGCTAACTATGGCTACACCTTC | CATSDPAKEANYGYTF
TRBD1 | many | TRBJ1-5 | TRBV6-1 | TGTGCCAGCAGTCTCGGACAGGCGGTTCAGCCCCAGCATTTT | CASSLGQAVQPQHF
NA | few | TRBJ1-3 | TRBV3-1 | TGTGCCAGCAGCCAATTCCAGGGCCAAGGTGGAAACACCATATATTTT | CASSQFQGQGGNTIYF
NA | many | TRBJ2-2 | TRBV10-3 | TGTGCCATCAGTGAGAACCAAGCCGGGGAGCTGTTTTTT | CAISENQAGELFF
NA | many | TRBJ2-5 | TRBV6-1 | TGTGCCAGCAGAAGGAATGAGGAGACCCAGTACTTC | CASRRNEETQYF
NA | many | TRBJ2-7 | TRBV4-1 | TGCGCCAGCAGCCAGAGGAGCCAGGGGAAGGGCGAGCAGTACTTC | CASSQRSQGKGEQYF
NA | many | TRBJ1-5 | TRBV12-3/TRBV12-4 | TGTGCCAGCAGTTTAGAACAGACGTCTCCCCAGCATTTT | CASSLEQTSPQHF
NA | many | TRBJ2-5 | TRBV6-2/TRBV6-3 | TGTGCCAGCAGTTACTCGAGAGCTGGGAAAAGGTGGGAGACCCAGTACTTC | CASSYSRAGKRWETQYF
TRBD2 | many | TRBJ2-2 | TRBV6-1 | TGTGCCAGCACGAGGACTAGCGGGGACACCGGGGAGCTGTTTTTT | CASTRTSGDTGELFF